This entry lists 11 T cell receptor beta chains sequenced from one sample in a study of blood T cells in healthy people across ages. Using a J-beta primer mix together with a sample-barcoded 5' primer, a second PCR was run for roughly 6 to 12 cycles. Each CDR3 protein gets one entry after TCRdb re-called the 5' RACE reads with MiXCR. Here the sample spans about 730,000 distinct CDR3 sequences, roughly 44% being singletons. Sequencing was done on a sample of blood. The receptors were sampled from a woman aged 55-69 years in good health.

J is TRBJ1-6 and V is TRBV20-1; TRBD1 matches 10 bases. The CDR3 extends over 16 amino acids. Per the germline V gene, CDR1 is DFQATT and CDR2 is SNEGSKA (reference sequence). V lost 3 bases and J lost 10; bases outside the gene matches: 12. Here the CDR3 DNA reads TGCAGTGCTAGGTCCAAGGGACAGGGGAACAGATCACCCCTCCACTTT. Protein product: CSARSKGQGNRSPLHF.

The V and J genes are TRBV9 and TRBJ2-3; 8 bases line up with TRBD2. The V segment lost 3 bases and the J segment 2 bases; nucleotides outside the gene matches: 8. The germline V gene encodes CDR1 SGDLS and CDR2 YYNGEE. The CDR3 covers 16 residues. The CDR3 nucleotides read TGTGCCAGCAGCGCCGGGGGGGGGACCAACACAGATACGCAGTATTTT. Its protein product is CASSAGGGTNTDTQYF. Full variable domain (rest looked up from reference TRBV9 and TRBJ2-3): DSGVTQTPKHLITATGQRVTLRCSPRSGDLSVYWYQQSLDQGLQFLIQYYNGEERAKGNILERFSAQQFPDLHSELNLSSLELGDSALYFCASSAGGGTNTDTQYFGPGTRLTVL.

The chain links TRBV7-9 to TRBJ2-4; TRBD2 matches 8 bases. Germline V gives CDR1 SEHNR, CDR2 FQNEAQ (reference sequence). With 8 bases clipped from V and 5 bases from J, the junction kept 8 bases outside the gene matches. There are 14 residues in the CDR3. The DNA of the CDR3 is TGTGCCAGCGGCTCCCTGCGGGGGGAAAACATTCAGTACTTC. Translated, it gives CASGSLRGENIQYF.

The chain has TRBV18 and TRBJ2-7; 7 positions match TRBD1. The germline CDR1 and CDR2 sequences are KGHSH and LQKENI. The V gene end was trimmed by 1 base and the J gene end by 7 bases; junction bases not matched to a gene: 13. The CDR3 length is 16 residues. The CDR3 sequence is CASSPRRGLSYNEQYF. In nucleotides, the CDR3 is TGTGCCAGCTCACCACGAAGGGGGCTATCCTACAATGAGCAGTACTTC.

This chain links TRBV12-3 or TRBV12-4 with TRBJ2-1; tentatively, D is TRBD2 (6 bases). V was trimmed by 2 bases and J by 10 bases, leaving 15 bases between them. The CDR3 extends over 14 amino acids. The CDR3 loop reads CASSLRLVGHEQFF. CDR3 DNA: TGTGCCAGCAGTTTAAGACTAGTAGGTCACGAGCAGTTCTTC.

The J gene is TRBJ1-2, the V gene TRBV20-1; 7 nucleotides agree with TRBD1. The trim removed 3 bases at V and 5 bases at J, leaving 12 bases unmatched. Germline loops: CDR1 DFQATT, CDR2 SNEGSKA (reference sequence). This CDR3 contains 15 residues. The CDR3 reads CSARAIGQVVYGYTF. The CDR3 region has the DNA TGCAGTGCTAGGGCCATAGGACAGGTAGTTTATGGCTACACCTTC.

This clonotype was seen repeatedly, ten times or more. CDR3 DNA: TGTGCCAGCTGGACAATGGGGGATATTGAGTATTTT. Protein sequence: CASWTMGDIEYF. The chain is built from TRBV27 and TRBJ2-3; either TRBD1 or TRBD2 may supply D (5 bases each). The CDR3 runs to 12 residues. Germline values: CDR1 MNHEY, CDR2 SMNVEV (reference sequence). The V end lost 8 bases, the J end lost 13 bases, and 19 bases lay between the germline ends.

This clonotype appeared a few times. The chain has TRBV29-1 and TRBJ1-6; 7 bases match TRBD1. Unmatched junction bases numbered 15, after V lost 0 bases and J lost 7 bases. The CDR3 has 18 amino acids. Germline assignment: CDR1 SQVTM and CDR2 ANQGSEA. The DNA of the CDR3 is TGCAGCGTTGAAGATCCGGAGGTGACAGGGTGGCCCAATTCACCCCTCCACTTT. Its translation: CSVEDPEVTGWPNSPLHF.

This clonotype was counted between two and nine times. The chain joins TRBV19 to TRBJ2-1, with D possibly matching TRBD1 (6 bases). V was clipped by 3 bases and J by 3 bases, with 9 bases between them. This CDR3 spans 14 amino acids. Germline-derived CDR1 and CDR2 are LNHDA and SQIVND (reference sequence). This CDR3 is CASSIDRNYNEQFF. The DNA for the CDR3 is TGTGCCAGTAGTATTGACAGGAACTACAATGAGCAGTTCTTC.

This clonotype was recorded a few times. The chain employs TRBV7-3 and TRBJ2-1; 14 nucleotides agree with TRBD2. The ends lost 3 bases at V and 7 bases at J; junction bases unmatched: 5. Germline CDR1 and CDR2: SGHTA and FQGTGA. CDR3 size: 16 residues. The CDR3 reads CASSLTSGRAMNEQFF. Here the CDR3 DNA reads TGTGCCAGCAGCTTGACTAGCGGGAGGGCCATGAATGAGCAGTTCTTC.

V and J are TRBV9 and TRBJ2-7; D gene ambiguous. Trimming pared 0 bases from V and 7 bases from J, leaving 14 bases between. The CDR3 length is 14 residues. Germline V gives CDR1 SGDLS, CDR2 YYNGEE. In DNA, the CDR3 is TGTGCCAGCAGCGTAGTGGCTGCGTGGGATGAGCAGTACTTC. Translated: CASSVVAAWDEQYF.